A selection of T cell receptor beta chains follows, all from one sample in a study of identifying expanded T cells in peripheral blood. The table came from immunoSEQ multiplex PCR; TCRdb's copy has only in-frame clones and leaves some out. This repertoire shows approximately 100,000 clones, 70% to 90% found once; its top ten account for under 4.5%. Sequenced input: blood. These receptors were obtained from a person aged 18 to 75 in good health. CDR3s include the opening cysteine and the closing phenylalanine or tryptophan. D genes are given only for firm matches. Clone size is not always given. Where it is, it says once, few, many or a class for expanded clones.

D,J,size,length,V,DNA,CDR3
.,TRBJ2-7,.,14,TRBV28,TGTGCCAGCAGTTTACCAGGGTTCGGGTACGAGCAGTACTTC,CASSLPGFGYEQYF
.,TRBJ2-5,.,14,TRBV2,TGTGCCAGCAGTGAAGCGGGGGTCCAAGAGACCCAGTACTTC,CASSEAGVQETQYF
.,TRBJ1-6,few,14,TRBV10-3,TGTGCCATCACCGCTGGGCTCAGCGGTTCACCCCTCCACTTT,CAITAGLSGSPLHF
.,TRBJ1-4,.,11,TRBV2,TGTGCCACAGGGTCTGACGAAAAACTGTTTTTT,CATGSDEKLFF
TRBD1,TRBJ2-6,.,18,TRBV30,TGTGCCTGGAGTGTAAGGACAGGGGCGTCCTTTGGGGCCAACGTCCTGACTTTC,CAWSVRTGASFGANVLTF
TRBD2,TRBJ2-7,.,15,TRBV7-8,TGTGCCAGCAGCCCACTAGCGGGAGGCTCCTACGAGCAGTACTTC,CASSPLAGGSYEQYF
TRBD1,TRBJ2-7,.,14,TRBV18,TGTGCCAGCTCACCAGGGACAGCCGCCTACGAGCAGTACTTC,CASSPGTAAYEQYF
TRBD2,TRBJ2-7,.,14,TRBV14,TGTGCCAGCAGCCAAGGGCTAGCGGGCTACGAGCAGTACTTC,CASSQGLAGYEQYF
TRBD1,TRBJ1-2,.,18,TRBV5-1,TGCGCCAGCAGCTTAAAGACAGGGGGCGAACTAGCTAACTATGGCTACACCTTC,CASSLKTGGELANYGYTF
.,TRBJ1-2,.,14,TRBV6-1,TGTGCCAGCAGTTGGTCAGAAGCTAACTATGGCTACACCTTC,CASSWSEANYGYTF
.,TRBJ2-7,.,13,TRBV9,TGTGCCAGCAGCGTATCAGGGGACTACGAGCAGTACTTC,CASSVSGDYEQYF
.,TRBJ2-3,.,11,TRBV5-1,TGCGCCAGCAGCTTTGGCGATACGCAGTATTTT,CASSFGDTQYF
.,TRBJ2-5,.,12,TRBV18,TGTGCCAGCTCACCGAAAGGAGAGACCCAGTACTTC,CASSPKGETQYF
TRBD2,TRBJ2-5,.,15,TRBV11-2,TGTGCCAGCAGCTTAAGGCTAGCGGGAGGGGAGACCCAGTACTTC,CASSLRLAGGETQYF
.,TRBJ2-3,.,12,TRBV5-1,TGCGCCAGCCAAAATGGGCTAGATACGCAGTATTTT,CASQNGLDTQYF
.,TRBJ2-7,.,14,TRBV6-5,TGTGCCAGCAACCACGAGGCTCAATCCTACGAGCAGTACTTC,CASNHEAQSYEQYF
.,TRBJ2-1,.,13,TRBV2,TGTGCCATCCAGGGAATTGGAAACAATGAGCAGTTCTTC,CAIQGIGNNEQFF
TRBD1,TRBJ1-2,once,14,TRBV28,TGTGCCAGCAGTGAGACAGGGGGTCTCGATGGCTACACCTTC,CASSETGGLDGYTF
.,TRBJ2-5,.,14,TRBV18,TGTGCCAGCTCACCACCGGCAGGGGAAGAGACCCAGTACTTC,CASSPPAGEETQYF
.,TRBJ2-7,few,14,TRBV27,TGTGCCAGCAGTTTGGTCCAGGGCGGGTACGAGCAGTACTTC,CASSLVQGGYEQYF
.,TRBJ2-6,.,17,TRBV4-3,TGCGCCAGCAGCCAAGACACAGGAGGCTCTGGGGCCAACGTCCTGACTTTC,CASSQDTGGSGANVLTF
TRBD1,TRBJ1-4,once,15,TRBV4-1,TGCGCCAGCAGCTATCTTGGGACAGGGTATGAAAAACTGTTTTTT,CASSYLGTGYEKLFF
TRBD2,TRBJ2-7,.,15,TRBV7-2,TGTGCCAGCAGCTCCCTCCTAGCGGGAAAGTACGAGCAGTACTTC,CASSSLLAGKYEQYF
.,TRBJ2-1,.,16,TRBV28,TGTGCCAGCAGTTTATTATCCGGGGGCTTGTACAATGAGCAGTTCTTC,CASSLLSGGLYNEQFF
.,TRBJ2-2,.,15,TRBV9,TGTGCCAGCAGCGTGGGGGGACTGAACACCGGGGAGCTGTTTTTT,CASSVGGLNTGELFF
.,TRBJ2-3,.,14,TRBV7-2,TGTGCCAGCAGCTTATTTCTCAGCACAGATACGCAGTATTTT,CASSLFLSTDTQYF
TRBD2,TRBJ2-7,.,16,TRBV7-6,TGTGCCAGCAGCTTTCTAGCGGGGACACAACTAGGCGAGCAGTACTTC,CASSFLAGTQLGEQYF